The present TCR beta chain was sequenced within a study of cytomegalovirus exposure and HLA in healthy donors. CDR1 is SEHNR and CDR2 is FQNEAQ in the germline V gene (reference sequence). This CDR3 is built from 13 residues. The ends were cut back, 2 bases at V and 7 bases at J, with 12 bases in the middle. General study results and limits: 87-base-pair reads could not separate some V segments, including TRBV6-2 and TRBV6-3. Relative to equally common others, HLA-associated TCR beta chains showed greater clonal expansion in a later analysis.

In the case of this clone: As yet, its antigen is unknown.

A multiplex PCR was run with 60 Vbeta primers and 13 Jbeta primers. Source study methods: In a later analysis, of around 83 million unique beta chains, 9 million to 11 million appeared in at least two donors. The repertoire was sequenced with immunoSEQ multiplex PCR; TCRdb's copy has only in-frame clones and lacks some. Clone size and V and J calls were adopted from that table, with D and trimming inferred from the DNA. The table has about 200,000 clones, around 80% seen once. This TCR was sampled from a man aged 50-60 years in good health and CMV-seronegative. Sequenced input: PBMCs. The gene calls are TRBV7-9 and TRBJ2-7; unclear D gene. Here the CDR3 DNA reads TGTGCCAGCAGCTTAACGCAGATTTCTGAGCAGTACTTC. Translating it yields CASSLTQISEQYF.